This paragraph reports one T cell receptor beta chain. These data belong to a study of T-cell reconstitution after alpha-beta-depleted transplantation in children. Unique molecular identifiers were incorporated during preparation of the TCRbeta library. TCRdb used MiXCR to reprocess the PCR reads, holding one entry per CDR3 protein. This sample has approximately 590,000 distinct CDR3 sequences; roughly 10% occur once, and the top ten carry roughly 3.9%. The V and J ends lost 2 bases and 15 bases respectively, with 15 bases between them. Per germline, CDR1 SGHRS and CDR2 YFSETQ. The CDR3 has 12 amino acids.

The receptor was derived from a human donor who donated a stem cell graft to a child with acute myeloid leukemia. This chain connects TRBV5-1 to TRBJ2-1, with TRBD1 as a possible D gene (5 bases). Sequencing was performed on PBMCs from the stem cell graft donor, taken from the stem cell graft. DNA of the CDR3: TGCGCCAGCAGCTTAGGGGTTGGGGTACCGTTCTTC. This translates into CASSLGVGVPFF.